The rows below give T cell receptor beta chains drawn from one sample of a study of blood T cell repertoires in COVID-19. Method: immunoSEQ multiplex PCR; TCRdb's copy keeps in-frame clones and lacks some. The sample carries around 100,000 clones, 80% to 90% recorded once. Sequencing was carried out using peripheral blood. Receptors originate from a man in his sixties with acute or convalescent COVID-19. Each CDR3 is given without its conserved first and last residue.

j_call,cdr3_length,v_call,cdr3_aa
TRBJ1-1,12,TRBV19,ASSRGQGGTEAF
TRBJ2-1,11,TRBV30,AWRTAGGYEQF
TRBJ2-7,9,TRBV7-2,ASSYREEQY
TRBJ2-5,12,TRBV3-1/TRBV3-2,ASSQEGRGETQY
TRBJ2-7,13,TRBV28,ASSSLAPPLYEQY
TRBJ2-5,13,TRBV7-2,ASRWLRGAEETQY
TRBJ1-1,10,TRBV3-1/TRBV3-2,ASSHGNTEAF
TRBJ2-2,13,TRBV7-9,ASSLAETSGGELF
TRBJ1-2,14,TRBV11-2,ASSPTPPTGLYGYT
TRBJ1-1,13,TRBV19,ASMGTQGARTEAF
TRBJ2-3,11,TRBV11-2,ASSPTSGYTQY
TRBJ2-7,12,TRBV29-1,SVGGGTASYEQY
TRBJ1-5,11,TRBV6-5,AATGTLNQPQH
TRBJ2-3,11,TRBV7-8,ASASGTLGTQY
TRBJ2-3,12,TRBV28,ASSVLAGVVTQY
TRBJ2-5,11,TRBV6-7,ASSSGSRGTQY
TRBJ2-3,14,TRBV9,ASSTSGTPSTDTQY
TRBJ2-4,10,TRBV5-6,ASSYSENIQY
TRBJ2-1,11,TRBV6-5,ASSLTAYNEQF
TRBJ2-7,12,TRBV5-1,ASSLVMETYEQY
TRBJ1-5,13,TRBV28,ASSVLDRDNQPQH
TRBJ1-1,11,TRBV6-5,ASFGNMNTEAF
TRBJ1-2,13,TRBV30,AWSVLRGSPYGYT
TRBJ1-1,11,TRBV29-1,SVETGGDSEAF
TRBJ1-1,11,TRBV30,AWREDSHTEAF
TRBJ2-7,10,TRBV7-9,ASSLSVDEQY